The next 12 T cell receptor beta chains were all read from a single sample in a study of T cell responses to AZD1222 COVID-19 vaccine. The data were produced by immunoSEQ multiplex PCR, yet TCRdb's version contains in-frame clones alone and is incomplete. The table lists more than 150,000 clones, about 87% of them singletons. The material was peripheral blood, obtained on day 0 of AZD1222 vaccination. These receptors all come from an adult in good health.

This clone was seen just once. The J gene is TRBJ1-1, the V gene TRBV21-1. TRBV21-1 is given as a pseudogene. This CDR3 has 12 amino acids. Written as DNA, the CDR3 is TGTGCCAGCAGCCGGTGGAACACTGAAGCTTTCTTT. As protein: CASSRWNTEAFF.

The chain is built from TRBV28 and TRBJ1-6; D remains ambiguous. Germline V gene sequence: CDR1 MDHEN, CDR2 SYDVKM. V was clipped by 6 bases and J by 7 bases, with 13 bases between them. The CDR3 contains 14 residues. The CDR3 nucleotides read TGTGCCAGCAGACGACGAGAGAGGAATTCACCCCTCCACTTT. Translation gives CASRRRERNSPLHF.

This chain connects TRBV3-1 (or the pseudogene TRBV3-2) to TRBJ2-2, with 10 bases aligning to TRBD2. The junction had 16 bases not matched to a gene; V was cut back by 4 bases and J by 5 bases. This CDR3 is built from 19 residues. Germline CDR1 reads LGHDT; CDR2 reads YNNKEL (reference sequence). The CDR3 sequence: CASSPRGQREGLGTGELFF. The CDR3 nucleotides read TGTGCCAGCAGCCCTAGGGGCCAGCGGGAGGGCCTAGGTACCGGGGAGCTGTTTTTT.

This rearrangement joins TRBV11-2 to TRBJ2-2; D not resolved. The germline gives CDR1 SGHAT, CDR2 FQNNGV. The CDR3 runs 15 residues. V gave up 7 bases and J gave up 1 base, with 13 bases separating them. In nucleotides, the CDR3 is TGTGCCAGCACCTCACTACGGTGGAACACCGGGGAGCTGTTTTTT. It codes for CASTSLRWNTGELFF.

This clone was detected only once. The chain joins TRBV10-1 to TRBJ1-5; TRBD1 agrees at 9 bases. Germline CDR1 and CDR2: WNHNN and SYGVQD (reference sequence). The CDR3 contains 14 residues. V was pared by 4 bases and J by 7 bases, with 5 bases of the junction left unmatched. The CDR3 sequence is CASSGTGESQPQHF. The CDR3 bases are TGCGCCAGCAGTGGGACAGGGGAAAGCCAGCCCCAGCATTTT.

Here the CDR3 DNA reads TGTGCCAGCAGTACACAGGGGGCTTCCTCCTACAATGAGCAGTTCTTC. Its translation: CASSTQGASSYNEQFF. The rearrangement links TRBV27 to TRBJ2-1; TRBD1 aligns across 9 bases. CDR1 MNHEY and CDR2 SMNVEV come from the germline V gene (reference sequence). The CDR3 spans 16 residues. V dropped 5 bases and J dropped 0; count of bases not matched to a gene: 5.

V is TRBV1 and J is TRBJ2-7; TRBD2 is the table's D call and was not checked against the DNA. TRBV1 is assigned pseudogene status. The CDR3 has 20 amino acids. The CDR3 region has the DNA TGCACCAGCAGCCAAGGGGGCGGGAGGGCGGTAGCGGTCGAGCCCTACGAGCAGTACTTC. It translates to CTSSQGGGRAVAVEPYEQYF.

This chain links TRBV25-1 with TRBJ2-5, with D uncertain. The CDR3 is made up of 11 amino acids. Germline V gene lookup returns CDR1 MGHDK and CDR2 SYGVNS. Trimming removed 8 bases from V and 3 bases from J, with 7 bases in between. The CDR3 is CASLREETQYF. The DNA of the CDR3 is TGTGCCAGCCTAAGGGAAGAGACCCAGTACTTC.

The table lists this clone with a count of one. This chain uses TRBV7-2 with TRBJ2-1; 9 nucleotides agree with TRBD2. The CDR3 loop spans 17 amino acids. Trimming at V came to 5 bases and at J to 4 bases, leaving 12 bases not matched to a gene. Germline values: CDR1 SGHTA, CDR2 FQGNSA. In nucleotides, the CDR3 is TGTGCCAGCAGCCCGACTGGAGTAGCGGGGGTATACAATGAGCAGTTCTTC. This sequence encodes CASSPTGVAGVYNEQFF.

The chain employs TRBV10-3 and TRBJ2-2; no reliable D call. This CDR3 comprises 14 residues. Germline CDR1 ENHRY, CDR2 SYGVKD. The ends were cut back, 3 bases at V and 0 bases at J, with 5 bases in the middle. This chain's CDR3 is CAISDRANTGELFF. CDR3 bases: TGTGCCATCAGTGACAGAGCGAACACCGGGGAGCTGTTTTTT.

The gene calls are TRBV9 and TRBJ2-7; D is possibly TRBD2 (6 bases). V shed 0 bases and J shed 5 bases, with 18 bases lying between them. The CDR3 runs 16 residues. The germline CDR1 and CDR2 sequences are SGDLS and YYNGEE. For the CDR3, the DNA is TGTGCCAGCAGCGTAGATGTCGGGGGAAGGGGCCACGAGCAGTACTTC. It specifies CASSVDVGGRGHEQYF.

The chain recombines TRBV10-3 with TRBJ2-3; TRBD1 matches 8 bases. The CDR3 extends over 13 amino acids. The J segment lost 2 bases and the V segment lost 6 bases, leaving 1 base of the junction unmatched. Germline-derived CDR1 and CDR2 are ENHRY and SYGVKD. CDR3 amino acids: CAIRDRDTDTQYF. The DNA for the CDR3 is TGTGCCATCAGGGACAGGGACACAGATACGCAGTATTTT.